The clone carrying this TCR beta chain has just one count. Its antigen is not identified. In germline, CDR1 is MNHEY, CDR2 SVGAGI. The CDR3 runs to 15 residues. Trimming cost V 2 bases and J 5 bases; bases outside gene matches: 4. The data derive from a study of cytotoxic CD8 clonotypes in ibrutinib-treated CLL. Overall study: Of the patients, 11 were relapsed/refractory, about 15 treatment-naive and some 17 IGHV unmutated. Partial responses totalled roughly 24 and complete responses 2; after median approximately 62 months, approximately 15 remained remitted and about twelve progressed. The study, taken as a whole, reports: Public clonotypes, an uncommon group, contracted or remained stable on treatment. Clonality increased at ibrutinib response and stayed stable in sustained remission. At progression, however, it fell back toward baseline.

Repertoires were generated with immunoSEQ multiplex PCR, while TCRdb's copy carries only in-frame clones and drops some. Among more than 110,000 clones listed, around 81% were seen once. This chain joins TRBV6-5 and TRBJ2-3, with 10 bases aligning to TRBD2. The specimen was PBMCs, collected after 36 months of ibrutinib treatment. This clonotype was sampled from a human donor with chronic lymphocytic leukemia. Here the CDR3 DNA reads TGTGCCAGCAGTTACGCACTAGCGGGGCAAGATACGCAGTATTTT. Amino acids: CASSYALAGQDTQYF.